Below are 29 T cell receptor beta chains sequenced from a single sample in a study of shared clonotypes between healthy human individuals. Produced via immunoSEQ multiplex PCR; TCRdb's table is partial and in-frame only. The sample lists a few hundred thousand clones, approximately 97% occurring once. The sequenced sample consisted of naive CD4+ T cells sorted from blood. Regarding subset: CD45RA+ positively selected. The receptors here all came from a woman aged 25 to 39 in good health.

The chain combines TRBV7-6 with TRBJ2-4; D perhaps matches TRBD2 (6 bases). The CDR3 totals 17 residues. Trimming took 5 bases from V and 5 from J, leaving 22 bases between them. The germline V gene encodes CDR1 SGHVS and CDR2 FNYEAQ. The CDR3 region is CASSQKGPGTGQNIQYF. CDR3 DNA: TGTGCCAGCAGCCAGAAGGGCCCCGGGACTGGACAAAACATTCAGTACTTC.

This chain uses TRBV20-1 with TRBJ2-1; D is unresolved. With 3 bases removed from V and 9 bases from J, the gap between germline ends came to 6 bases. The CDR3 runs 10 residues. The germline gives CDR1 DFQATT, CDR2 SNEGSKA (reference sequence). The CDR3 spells CSARDGEQFF. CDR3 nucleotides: TGCAGTGCTAGGGATGGTGAGCAGTTCTTC.

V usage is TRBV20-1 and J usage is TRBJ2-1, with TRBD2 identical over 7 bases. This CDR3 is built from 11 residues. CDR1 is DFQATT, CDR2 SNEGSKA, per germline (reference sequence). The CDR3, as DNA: TGCGGCCGACTAGCCGGCAATGAGCAGTTCTTC. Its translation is CGRLAGNEQFF.

The CDR3 protein is CASSSRTSGKFGEQFF. The CDR3 region has the DNA TGCGCCAGCAGCTCGAGAACTAGCGGGAAATTTGGTGAGCAGTTCTTC. The chain employs TRBV5-1 and TRBJ2-1, with TRBD2 identical over 10 bases. The CDR3 has 16 residues. With 3 bases clipped from V and 9 bases from J, the junction kept 12 bases outside the gene matches. The germline gives CDR1 SGHRS, CDR2 YFSETQ.

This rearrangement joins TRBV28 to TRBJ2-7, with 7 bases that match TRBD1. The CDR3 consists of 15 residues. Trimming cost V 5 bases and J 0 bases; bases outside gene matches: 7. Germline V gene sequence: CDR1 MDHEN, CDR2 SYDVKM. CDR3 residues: CASSERQGISYEQYF. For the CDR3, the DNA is TGTGCCAGCAGTGAGAGACAGGGCATCTCCTACGAGCAGTACTTC.

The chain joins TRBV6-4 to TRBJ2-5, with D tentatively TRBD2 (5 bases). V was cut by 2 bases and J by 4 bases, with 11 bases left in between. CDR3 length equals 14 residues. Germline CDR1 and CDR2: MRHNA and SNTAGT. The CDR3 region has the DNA TGTGCCAGCAGTGACCGAGCCGGGGTAGAGACCCAGTACTTC. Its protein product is CASSDRAGVETQYF.

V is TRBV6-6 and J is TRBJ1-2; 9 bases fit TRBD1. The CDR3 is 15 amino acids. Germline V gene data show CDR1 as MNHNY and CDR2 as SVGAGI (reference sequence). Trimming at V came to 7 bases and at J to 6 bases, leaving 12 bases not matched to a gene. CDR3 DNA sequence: TGTGCCAGCACCTCTAGGTGGGACAGGGACAATGGCTACACCTTC. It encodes CASTSRWDRDNGYTF.

CDR3 region: CASSTGGPSNEQYF. The CDR3 DNA is TGTGCCAGCAGCACGGGAGGGCCCTCTAACGAGCAGTACTTC. The genes are TRBV6-5 and TRBJ2-7, with 8 bases that match TRBD2. V shed 6 bases and J 5 bases; nucleotides not matched to a gene: 9. Germline V gene lookup returns CDR1 MNHEY and CDR2 SVGAGI. This CDR3 comprises 14 residues.

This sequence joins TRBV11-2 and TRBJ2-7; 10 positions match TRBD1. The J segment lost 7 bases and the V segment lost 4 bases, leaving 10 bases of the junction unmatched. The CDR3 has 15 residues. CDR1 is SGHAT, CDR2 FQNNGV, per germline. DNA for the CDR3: TGTGCCAGCAGCTCACGGGACAGGGGAGGTCGGGAGCAGTACTTC. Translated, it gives CASSSRDRGGREQYF. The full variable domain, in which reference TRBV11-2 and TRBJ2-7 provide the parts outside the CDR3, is EAGVAQSPRYKIIEKRQSVAFWCNPISGHATLYWYQQILGQGPKLLIQFQNNGVVDDSQLPKDRFSAERLKGVDSTLKIQPAKLEDSAVYLCASSSRDRGGREQYFGPGTRLTVT.

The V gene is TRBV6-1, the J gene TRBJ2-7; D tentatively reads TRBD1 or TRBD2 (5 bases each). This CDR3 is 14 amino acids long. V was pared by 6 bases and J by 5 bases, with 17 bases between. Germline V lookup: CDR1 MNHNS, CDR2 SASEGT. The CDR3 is CASSASRGLHEQYF. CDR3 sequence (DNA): TGTGCCAGCAGCGCTTCGAGGGGTCTCCACGAGCAGTACTTC.

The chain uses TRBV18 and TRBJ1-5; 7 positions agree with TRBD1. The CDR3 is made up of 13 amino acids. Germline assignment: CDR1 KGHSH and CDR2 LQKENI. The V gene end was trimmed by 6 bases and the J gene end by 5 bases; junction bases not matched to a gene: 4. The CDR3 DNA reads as TGTGCCAGCTCGTTTACAGGGGATCAGCCCCAGCATTTT. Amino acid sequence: CASSFTGDQPQHF.

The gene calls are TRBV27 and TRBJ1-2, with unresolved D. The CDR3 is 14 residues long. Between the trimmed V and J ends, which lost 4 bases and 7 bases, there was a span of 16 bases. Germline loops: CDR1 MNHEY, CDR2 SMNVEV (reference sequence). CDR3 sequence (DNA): TGTGCCAGCAGTTCCGCTGTGAGCGATGGTGGCTACACCTTC. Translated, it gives CASSSAVSDGGYTF.

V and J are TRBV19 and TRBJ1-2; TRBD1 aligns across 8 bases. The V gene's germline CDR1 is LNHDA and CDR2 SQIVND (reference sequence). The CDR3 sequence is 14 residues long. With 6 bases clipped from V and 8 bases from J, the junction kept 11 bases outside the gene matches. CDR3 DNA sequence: TGTGCCAGTAGGGTCCGCAGGGGGCAGGAAGGCTACACCTTC. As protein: CASRVRRGQEGYTF.

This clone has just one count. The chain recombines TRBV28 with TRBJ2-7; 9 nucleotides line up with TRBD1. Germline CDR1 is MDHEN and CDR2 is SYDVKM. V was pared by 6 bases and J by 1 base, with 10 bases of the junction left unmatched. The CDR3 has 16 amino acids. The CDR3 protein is CASRTEGTGISYEQYF. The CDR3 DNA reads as TGTGCCAGCAGGACCGAAGGGACAGGGATATCCTACGAGCAGTACTTC.

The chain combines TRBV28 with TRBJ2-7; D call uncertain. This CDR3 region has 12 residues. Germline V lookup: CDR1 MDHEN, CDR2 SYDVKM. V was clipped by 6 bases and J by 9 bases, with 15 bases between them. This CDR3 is CASRSPTPRQYF. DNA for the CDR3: TGTGCCAGCAGGAGCCCGACCCCTCGGCAGTACTTC.

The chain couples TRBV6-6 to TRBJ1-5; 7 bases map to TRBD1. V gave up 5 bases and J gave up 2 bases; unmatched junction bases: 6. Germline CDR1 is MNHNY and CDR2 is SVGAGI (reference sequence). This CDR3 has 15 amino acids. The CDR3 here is CASSNDRAGNQPQHF. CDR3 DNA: TGTGCCAGCAGTAACGACAGGGCCGGCAATCAGCCCCAGCATTTT.

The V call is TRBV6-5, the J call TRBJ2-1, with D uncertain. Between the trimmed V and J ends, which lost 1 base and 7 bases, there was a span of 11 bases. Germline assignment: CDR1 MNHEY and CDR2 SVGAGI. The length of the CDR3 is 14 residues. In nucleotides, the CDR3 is TGTGCCAGCAGTTACTACGGCGTAAGGAATGAGCAGTTCTTC. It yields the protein CASSYYGVRNEQFF.

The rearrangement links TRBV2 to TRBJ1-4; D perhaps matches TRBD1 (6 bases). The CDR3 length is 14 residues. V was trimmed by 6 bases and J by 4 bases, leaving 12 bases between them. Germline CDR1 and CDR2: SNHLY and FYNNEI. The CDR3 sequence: CASRRGAVNEKLFF. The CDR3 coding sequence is TGTGCCAGCAGGAGGGGGGCGGTTAATGAAAAACTGTTTTTT.

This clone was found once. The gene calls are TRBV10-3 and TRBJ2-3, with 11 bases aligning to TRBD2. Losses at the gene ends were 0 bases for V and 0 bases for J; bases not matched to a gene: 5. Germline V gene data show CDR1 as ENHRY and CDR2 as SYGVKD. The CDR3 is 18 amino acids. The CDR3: CAISESGTSGTSTDTQYF. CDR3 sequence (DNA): TGTGCCATCAGTGAGTCCGGGACTAGCGGAACTAGCACAGATACGCAGTATTTT.

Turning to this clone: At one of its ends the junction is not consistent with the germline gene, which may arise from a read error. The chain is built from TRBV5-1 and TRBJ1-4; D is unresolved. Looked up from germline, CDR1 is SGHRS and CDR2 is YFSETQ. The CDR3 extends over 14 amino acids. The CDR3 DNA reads TGCGCCAGCAGCCCGACACTATATAATGAAGAACTGTTTTTT. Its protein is CASSPTLYNEELFF.

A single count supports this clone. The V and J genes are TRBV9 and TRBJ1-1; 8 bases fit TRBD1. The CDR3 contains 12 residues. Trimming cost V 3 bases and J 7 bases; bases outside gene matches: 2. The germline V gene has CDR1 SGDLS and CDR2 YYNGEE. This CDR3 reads CASSAGTGEAFF. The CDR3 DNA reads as TGTGCCAGCAGCGCCGGGACAGGTGAAGCTTTCTTT.

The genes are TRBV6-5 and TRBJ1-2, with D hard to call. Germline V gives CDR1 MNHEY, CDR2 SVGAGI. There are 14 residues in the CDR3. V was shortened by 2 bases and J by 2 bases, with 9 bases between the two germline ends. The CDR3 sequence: CASSYGSTNYGYTF. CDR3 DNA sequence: TGTGCCAGCAGTTACGGGAGCACCAACTATGGCTACACCTTC.

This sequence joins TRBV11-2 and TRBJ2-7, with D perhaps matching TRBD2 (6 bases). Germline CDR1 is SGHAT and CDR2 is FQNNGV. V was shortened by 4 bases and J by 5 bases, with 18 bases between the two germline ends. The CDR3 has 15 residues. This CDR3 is CASSSPSGVGHEQYF. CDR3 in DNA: TGTGCCAGCAGCTCGCCTTCGGGAGTAGGCCACGAGCAGTACTTC.

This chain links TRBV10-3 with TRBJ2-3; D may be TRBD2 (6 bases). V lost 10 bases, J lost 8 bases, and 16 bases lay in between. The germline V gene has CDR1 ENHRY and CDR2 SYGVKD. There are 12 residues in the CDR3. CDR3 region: CATRDFRGTQYF. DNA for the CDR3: TGTGCCACTCGGGACTTCAGAGGTACGCAGTATTTT.

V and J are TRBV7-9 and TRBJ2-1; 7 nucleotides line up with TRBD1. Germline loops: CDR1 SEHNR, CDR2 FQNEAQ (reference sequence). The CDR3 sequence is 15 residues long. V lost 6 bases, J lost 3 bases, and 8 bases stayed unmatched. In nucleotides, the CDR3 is TGTGCCAGCAGTCCTTGGGGGACAGACTACAATGAGCAGTTCTTC. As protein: CASSPWGTDYNEQFF.

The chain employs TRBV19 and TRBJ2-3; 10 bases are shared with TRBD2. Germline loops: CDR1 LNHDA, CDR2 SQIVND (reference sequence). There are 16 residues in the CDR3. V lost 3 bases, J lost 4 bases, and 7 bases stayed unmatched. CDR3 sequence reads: CASSIGQSGRADTQYF. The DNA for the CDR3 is TGTGCCAGTAGTATCGGACAGAGCGGGAGGGCAGATACGCAGTATTTT.

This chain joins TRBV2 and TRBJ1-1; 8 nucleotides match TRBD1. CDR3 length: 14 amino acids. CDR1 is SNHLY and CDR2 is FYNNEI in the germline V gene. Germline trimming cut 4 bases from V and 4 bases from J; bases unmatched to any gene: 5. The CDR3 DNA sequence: TGTGCCAGCAGTGCAGACAGGGGTGGCACTGAAGCTTTCTTT. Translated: CASSADRGGTEAFF.

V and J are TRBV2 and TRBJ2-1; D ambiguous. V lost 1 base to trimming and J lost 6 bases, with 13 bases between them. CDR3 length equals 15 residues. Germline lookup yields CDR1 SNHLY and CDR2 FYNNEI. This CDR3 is CASSEVVRRANEQFF. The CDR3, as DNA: TGTGCCAGCAGTGAAGTTGTAAGGCGAGCCAATGAGCAGTTCTTC.

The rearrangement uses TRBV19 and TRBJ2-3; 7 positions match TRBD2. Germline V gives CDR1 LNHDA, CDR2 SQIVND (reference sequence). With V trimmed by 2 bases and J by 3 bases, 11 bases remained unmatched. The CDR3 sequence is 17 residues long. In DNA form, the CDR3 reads TGTGCCAGTAGTATACCCCTAGCGGCTGCGGGGACAGATACGCAGTATTTT. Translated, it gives CASSIPLAAAGTDTQYF.